A single sample gave rise to the 18 T cell receptor beta chains below, sequenced in a study of blood T cell repertoires in COVID-19 (TCRdb year 2020). Libraries were constructed by the immunoSEQ multiplex PCR assay. The source is immuneACCESS, and TCRdb retained only in-frame sequences with V and J called. Part of the clones is not carried over; for the studies checked, unresolved V genes explain less than half of this, and the remainder is unexplained. The sample has around 61,000 clones on record, under 90% of them singletons. In total, the top ten clones hold approximately 1.3% of the sample. Specimen: peripheral blood. The receptors here all came from a man between 60 and 75 years old with acute or convalescent COVID-19.

This sequence joins TRBV20-1 and TRBJ2-2; 8 bases are a match to TRBD1. This CDR3 has 13 residues. V gave up 3 bases and J gave up 6 bases; unmatched junction bases: 3. Germline V lookup: CDR1 DFQATT, CDR2 SNEGSKA (reference sequence). In nucleotides, the CDR3 is TGCAGTGCTAGTTCAGGGGGCGCCGGGGAGCTGTTTTTT. This sequence encodes CSASSGGAGELFF.

This rearrangement joins TRBV6-5 to TRBJ2-1, with 8 bases matching TRBD1. This CDR3 is 14 amino acids long. Germline-derived CDR1 and CDR2 are MNHEY and SVGAGI. V dropped 7 bases and J dropped 6; count of bases not matched to a gene: 8. CDR3 amino acids: CASTHGQGGNEQFF. Here the CDR3 DNA reads TGTGCCAGCACCCACGGACAGGGAGGCAATGAGCAGTTCTTC.

The CDR3 DNA sequence: TGTGCCAGCAGCATAGGGGACAGGGTAGACACTGAAGCTTTCTTT. Translating it yields CASSIGDRVDTEAFF. The gene calls are TRBV11-3 and TRBJ1-1, with 9 bases aligning to TRBD1. With 5 bases clipped from V and 3 bases from J, the junction kept 7 bases outside the gene matches. In germline, CDR1 is SGHNT, CDR2 YENEEA. The CDR3 spans 15 residues.

The chain combines TRBV7-9 with TRBJ1-5; D remains unclear. V lost 5 bases and J 0 bases, leaving 8 bases between the germline ends. CDR3 length equals 14 residues. CDR1 is SEHNR and CDR2 is FQNEAQ in the germline V gene (reference sequence). The CDR3 nucleotides read TGTGCCAGCAGCCTAGATTATAGCAATCAGCCCCAGCATTTT. Its translation is CASSLDYSNQPQHF. Full variable domain (missing parts from reference TRBV7-9 and TRBJ1-5): DTGVSQNPRHKITKRGQNVTFRCDPISEHNRLYWYRQTLGQGPEFLTYFQNEAQLEKSRLLSDRFSAERPKGSFSTLEIQRTEQGDSAMYLCASSLDYSNQPQHFGDGTRLSIL.

V usage is TRBV7-2 and J usage is TRBJ1-5, with D possibly TRBD1 on 6 matching bases. The CDR3 consists of 15 residues. Trimming took 2 bases from V and 4 from J, leaving 12 bases between them. Per the germline V gene, CDR1 is SGHTA and CDR2 is FQGNSA. The CDR3 region has the DNA TGTGCCAGCAGCTTAACAGGGAGGGAGAATCAGCCCCAGCATTTT. This codes for CASSLTGRENQPQHF.

The gene calls are TRBV15 and TRBJ1-2; D call uncertain. The CDR3 has 12 residues. Looked up from germline, CDR1 is LNHNV and CDR2 is YYDKDF (reference sequence). V gave up 7 bases and J gave up 5 bases, with 11 bases separating them. Written as DNA, the CDR3 is TGTGCCACCAAAGGACTGGAGTATGGCTACACCTTC. This sequence encodes CATKGLEYGYTF.

The chain is built from TRBV6-4 and TRBJ2-7; 9 nucleotides align to TRBD1. The CDR3 length is 13 residues. Germline V lookup: CDR1 MRHNA, CDR2 SNTAGT. The junction had 2 bases not matched to a gene; V was cut back by 2 bases and J by 6 bases. The chain's CDR3 is CASSDGTGSEQYF. In DNA, the CDR3 is TGTGCCAGCAGTGACGGGACAGGGAGCGAGCAGTACTTC.

The rearrangement joins TRBV4-2 to TRBJ2-3, with 9 bases fitting TRBD2. The junction had 8 bases not matched to a gene; V was cut back by 0 bases and J by 7 bases. This CDR3 has 16 residues. Germline V gene lookup returns CDR1 LGHNA and CDR2 YNFKEQ. The CDR3 DNA follows: TGTGCCAGCAGCCAAGATGGGCGGGGGGGGAGACATACGCAGTATTTT. Protein sequence: CASSQDGRGGRHTQYF.

The rearrangement uses TRBV10-3 and TRBJ1-1; 7 bases agree with TRBD1. Germline loops: CDR1 ENHRY, CDR2 SYGVKD. The CDR3 covers 14 residues. V dropped 11 bases and J dropped 0; count of bases not matched to a gene: 9. CDR3 loop: CASQRQGMNTEAFF. DNA of the CDR3: TGTGCCTCCCAGCGACAGGGAATGAACACTGAAGCTTTCTTT.

The chain couples TRBV4-2 to TRBJ2-7, with 9 positions matching TRBD1. Germline-derived CDR1 and CDR2 are LGHNA and YNFKEQ. This CDR3 is 14 amino acids long. Unmatched junction bases numbered 9, after V lost 5 bases and J lost 7 bases. The chain's CDR3 is CASSGTGTRKEQYF. CDR3 in DNA: TGTGCCAGCAGCGGGACAGGGACACGAAAGGAGCAGTACTTC.

This chain joins TRBV12-3 or TRBV12-4 and TRBJ2-7, with D possibly matching TRBD1 (6 bases). This CDR3 spans 12 amino acids. V was trimmed by 8 bases and J by 4 bases, leaving 12 bases between them. The CDR3 here is CASGYREYEQYF. DNA for the CDR3: TGTGCCAGCGGCTACAGGGAATACGAGCAGTACTTC.

The chain links TRBV7-2 to TRBJ1-2; a possible D gene is TRBD1 (6 bases). The CDR3 contains 14 residues. Germline CDR1 and CDR2: SGHTA and FQGNSA. V was pared by 0 bases and J by 6 bases, with 11 bases between. The CDR3 loop reads CASSLATGKNGYTF. CDR3 coding DNA: TGTGCCAGCAGCTTAGCTACAGGGAAGAATGGCTACACCTTC.

V is TRBV6-6 and J is TRBJ1-3, with D perhaps TRBD1 (6 bases). CDR1 and CDR2 (germline): MNHNY, SVGAGI (reference sequence). Trimming shortened V by 4 bases and J by 0 bases, and 7 bases separated the two germline ends. The CDR3 runs to 14 residues. The CDR3 DNA reads as TGTGCCAGCAGTTCGGACAGCTCTGGAAACACCATATATTTT. Translating it yields CASSSDSSGNTIYF.

This chain links TRBV5-4 with TRBJ2-6, with D possibly TRBD2 on 5 matching bases. The CDR3 loop spans 16 amino acids. Germline CDR1 SGHNT, CDR2 YYREEE (reference sequence). V lost 4 bases and J lost 8, with 19 bases in between. CDR3 nucleotides: TGTGCCAGCAGCATACGGACTCTCCCCGGCCCCAACGTCCTGACTTTC. It codes for CASSIRTLPGPNVLTF.

The rearrangement links TRBV28 to TRBJ2-1; TRBD2 agrees at 16 bases. The CDR3 contains 15 residues. CDR1 is MDHEN, CDR2 SYDVKM, per germline. Losses at the gene ends were 8 bases for V and 9 bases for J; bases not matched to a gene: 7. CDR3 DNA sequence: TGTGCCAGCTTCGACGGGACTAGCGGGGGGGTTGAGCAGTTCTTC. It encodes CASFDGTSGGVEQFF.

V gene TRBV5-1 combines with J gene TRBJ1-2; 9 bases map to TRBD1. Germline V gene data show CDR1 as SGHRS and CDR2 as YFSETQ. This CDR3 spans 18 amino acids. V shed 0 bases, J shed 2 bases, and the junction held 11 bases outside the gene matches. CDR3 coding DNA: TGCGCCAGCAGCTTGGCTTACCGGGACAGGGCATGGAACTATGGCTACACCTTC. This gives the protein CASSLAYRDRAWNYGYTF.

A few counts support this clone. The rearrangement joins TRBV21-1 to TRBJ1-4. TRBV21-1 is deemed a pseudogene. The CDR3 is made up of 13 amino acids. The DNA of the CDR3 is TGTGCCAGCAGAAATAGGACGGGAGAAAAACTGTTTTTT. Encoded protein: CASRNRTGEKLFF.

This chain connects TRBV5-1 to TRBJ2-5; weak D call: TRBD2 (5 bases). The CDR3 has 13 amino acids. Germline CDR1 reads SGHRS; CDR2 reads YFSETQ. The V end lost 2 bases, the J end lost 5 bases, and 10 bases lay between the germline ends. The CDR3 here is CASSLEGVETQYF. CDR3 nucleotide sequence: TGCGCCAGCAGCTTAGAGGGCGTGGAGACCCAGTACTTC.